The following is a T cell receptor beta chain sequence with its context. Its antigen is currently unknown. With 60 Vbeta and 13 Jbeta primers, the PCR was carried out. Measured with immunoSEQ multiplex PCR; TCRdb has only the in-frame clones, and not every one. The sample contains about 160,000 clones, over 70% of which appear only once. These data originate in a study of cytomegalovirus exposure and HLA in healthy donors. Whole-study results and caveats: HLA alleles were associated with fewer than 20,000 TCR beta sequences in a later analysis at 0.05 false discovery rate. CMV serostatus stood as the only immune exposure information on hand. Sequencing artifact likely explains a cluster of highly shared sequence variants.

With V trimmed by 3 bases and J by 8 bases, 6 bases remained unmatched. The V gene's germline CDR1 is MNHEY and CDR2 SMNVEV (reference sequence). The CDR3 consists of 14 residues. The genes are TRBV27 and TRBJ2-7; 11 bases are a match to TRBD2. Sequencing was carried out using PBMCs. The source of this sequence is a woman in her twenties or thirties in good health and CMV-seronegative. CDR3 nucleotides: TGTGCCAGCAGTTTGGGGACTAGCGGAATCAAGCAGTACTTC. Amino acids: CASSLGTSGIKQYF.